One sample yielded the 5 T cell receptor beta chains listed below, sequenced in a study of cytomegalovirus exposure and HLA in healthy donors. The table came from immunoSEQ multiplex PCR; TCRdb's copy has only in-frame clones and leaves some out. The sample lists tens of thousands of clones; around 93% were seen once. Source material: PBMCs. These receptors were obtained from a woman aged 25 to 39 in good health and CMV-seropositive.

The CDR3 nucleotides read TGTGCCAGCAGCCCCGGGGTGGGAGGCTACACCTTC. It encodes CASSPGVGGYTF. The chain has TRBV25-1 and TRBJ1-2, with no clear D. CDR1 MGHDK and CDR2 SYGVNS come from the germline V gene. The CDR3 runs to 12 residues. V was trimmed by 6 bases and J by 8 bases, leaving 13 bases between them.

The chain uses TRBV7-2 and TRBJ2-1, with 9 positions matching TRBD2. Trimming cost V 4 bases and J 8 bases; bases outside gene matches: 9. CDR1 and CDR2 from the germline V gene are SGHTA and FQGNSA. The CDR3 sequence is 15 residues long. The CDR3 loop reads CASSSRTSAIDEQFF. CDR3 sequence (DNA): TGTGCCAGCAGCTCACGGACTAGCGCTATAGATGAGCAGTTCTTC.

CDR3 coding DNA: TGTGCCAGCTCACCATTACAGGGGTACGGCTACACCTTC. It encodes CASSPLQGYGYTF. This chain joins TRBV18 and TRBJ1-2, with 7 nucleotides matching TRBD1. Per germline, CDR1 KGHSH and CDR2 LQKENI. The CDR3 loop spans 13 amino acids. The V segment lost 2 bases and the J segment 8 bases; nucleotides outside the gene matches: 5.

The V gene is TRBV5-1, the J gene TRBJ2-3; 7 nucleotides agree with TRBD2. With V trimmed by 7 bases and J by 4 bases, 9 bases remained unmatched. Germline V gene data show CDR1 as SGHRS and CDR2 as YFSETQ. CDR3 length: 14 amino acids. CDR3 protein: CASARLAGADTQYF. In DNA, the CDR3 is TGCGCCAGCGCCCGACTAGCCGGGGCAGATACGCAGTATTTT.

V usage is TRBV7-2 and J usage is TRBJ1-1; D uncertain. The V gene's germline CDR1 is SGHTA and CDR2 FQGNSA. The CDR3 loop spans 15 amino acids. V shed 2 bases and J shed 3 bases, with 13 bases lying between them. This CDR3 is CASSLSGPGDTEAFF. CDR3 coding DNA: TGTGCCAGCAGCTTATCCGGACCCGGGGACACTGAAGCTTTCTTT.